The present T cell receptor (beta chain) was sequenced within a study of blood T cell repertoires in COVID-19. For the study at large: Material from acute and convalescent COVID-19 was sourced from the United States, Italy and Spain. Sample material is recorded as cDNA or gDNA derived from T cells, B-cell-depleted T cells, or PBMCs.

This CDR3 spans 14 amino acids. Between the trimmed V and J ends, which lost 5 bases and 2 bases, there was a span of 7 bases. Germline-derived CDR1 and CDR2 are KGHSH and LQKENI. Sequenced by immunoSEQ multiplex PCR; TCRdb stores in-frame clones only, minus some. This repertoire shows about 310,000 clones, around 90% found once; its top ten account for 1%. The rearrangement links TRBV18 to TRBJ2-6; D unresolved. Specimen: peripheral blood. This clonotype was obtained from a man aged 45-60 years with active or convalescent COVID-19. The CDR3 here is CASSGQTGANVLTF. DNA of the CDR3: TGTGCCAGCTCAGGCCAGACTGGGGCCAACGTCCTGACTTTC.